These 29 T cell receptor beta chains share one sample of origin, sequenced in a study of tumor-infiltrating lymphocytes in primary liver carcinoma. Total RNA amounting to around 540 ng was the source from which TCR beta cDNA was made with a constant-region primer. Three nested multiplex PCR rounds, a slightly modified ARM-PCR method, built the TCR beta libraries. In the first two PCR rounds, TRBV1-TRBV30 forward primers were paired with a C-beta reverse primer, and each round lasted about 9 cycles. TCRdb re-called the multiplex PCR reads through MiXCR, storing one row per CDR3 protein. The sample holds 20,000 to 25,000 distinct CDR3 sequences; about 80% are singletons and the top ten take 40%. RNA and DNA were co-extracted from approximately 20-30 mg of unsorted bulk tissue. The sequenced sample was liver tumor tissue from sampling region 1. As to subset: tumor region T1, superior pole. The source of these receptors is a woman in her thirties with primary liver carcinoma and hepatitis B virus infection.

As regards this clonotype: Relative to the germline gene, one junction end is altered; a read error may explain this. The V and J genes are TRBV6-5 and TRBJ2-3, with 8 bases fitting TRBD2. The CDR3 covers 14 residues. CDR1 is MNHEY and CDR2 is SVGAGI in the germline V gene. This CDR3 is CASNEAGVQDMQFF. As DNA, the CDR3 is TGTGCCAGCAATGAAGCGGGAGTTCAAGATATGCAGTTTTTT.

This clonotype was observed a few times. The chain couples TRBV11-2 to TRBJ1-2, with D tentatively TRBD1 (5 bases). CDR3 length: 14 amino acids. Between the trimmed V and J ends, which lost 5 bases and 7 bases, there was a span of 17 bases. The germline CDR1 and CDR2 sequences are SGHAT and FQNNGV. CDR3 bases: TGTGCCAGCAGCCCCGGGGGTACAGTCGTTGGCTACACCTTC. Amino acids: CASSPGGTVVGYTF.

A note on this clonotype: The CDR3 does not close with the conserved phenylalanine or tryptophan, likely indicating a read error. The rearrangement uses TRBV29-1 and TRBJ1-1; D not resolved. CDR1 is SQVTM, CDR2 ANQGSEA, per germline. The CDR3 runs 13 residues. Trimming shortened V by 8 bases and J by 0 bases, and 13 bases separated the two germline ends. CDR3 sequence reads: CSIYHGLNTEAFL. CDR3 nucleotide sequence: TGCAGCATTTATCACGGTCTGAACACTGAAGCTTTCTTA.

Notes on this clonotype: The CDR3 end shows no conserved phenylalanine or tryptophan, and so a read error is likely. No DNA is shown, since the ends of the CDR3 on it are uncertain; the CDR3 is the one TCRdb lists. This chain joins TRBV11-2 and TRBJ1-6; TRBD1 is taken as the D call from the table, unchecked against the DNA. CDR1 and CDR2 (germline): SGHAT, FQNNGV. The CDR3 length equals 14 residues, ends included. CDR3 sequence: CASGKGTGDSPIHV.

Notes on this clonotype: At one of its ends the junction is not consistent with the germline gene, which may arise from a read error. The chain combines TRBV28 with TRBJ1-2; possibly TRBD1 for D (5 bases). The CDR3 is made up of 15 amino acids. The germline CDR1 and CDR2 sequences are MDHEN and SYDVKM. The CDR3 here is CAATKGATELYGYTF. In nucleotides, the CDR3 is TGTGCCGCAACAAAAGGGGCCACAGAGCTGTATGGCTATACCTTC.

This sequence joins TRBV5-6 and TRBJ1-2, with D unresolved. Trimming took 2 bases from V and 2 from J, leaving 7 bases between them. In germline, CDR1 is SGHDT, CDR2 YYEEEE. There are 13 residues in the CDR3. CDR3 bases: TGTGCCAGCAGCTTTCGCAAGAACTATGGCTACACCTTC. This encodes CASSFRKNYGYTF.

A note on this clonotype: The junction differs from germline at one of its ends, possibly a read error. The chain is built from TRBV11-2 and TRBJ2-2; the match to TRBD2 covers 9 bases. CDR1 and CDR2 from the germline V gene are SGHAT and FQNNGV. The CDR3 runs to 16 residues. The CDR3 sequence: CTSSLAALAGTGELFF. Here the CDR3 DNA reads TGTACCAGCAGCTTAGCGGCGCTAGCGGGAACTGGGGAGCTGTTTTTT.

Turning to this clonotype: A read error may produce the germline difference seen at one junction end. The chain carries TRBV11-2 and TRBJ1-2, with a weak D call TRBD1 (6 bases). The germline gives CDR1 SGHAT, CDR2 FQNNGV. The CDR3 runs to 13 residues. Here the CDR3 reads CTSTQRGDGGYTF. The DNA for the CDR3 is TGTACCAGCACTCAGAGGGGGGATGGAGGCTACACCTTC.

The chain uses TRBV7-8 and TRBJ2-7, with D tentatively TRBD1 or TRBD2 (5 bases each). Germline V gives CDR1 SGHVS, CDR2 FQNEAQ. V lost 5 bases, J lost 3 bases, and 20 bases lay in between. This CDR3 is 16 amino acids long. The CDR3: CASSIPRGLALYEQYF. The DNA for the CDR3 is TGTGCCAGCAGCATCCCCCGGGGCCTCGCCCTCTACGAGCAGTACTTC.

This chain joins TRBV11-2 and TRBJ2-7; D unresolved. The CDR3 is 14 residues long. Per the germline V gene, CDR1 is SGHAT and CDR2 is FQNNGV. V lost 3 bases and J 2 bases, leaving 11 bases between the germline ends. CDR3 loop: CASSFWEAAYEQYF. The CDR3, as DNA: TGTGCCAGCAGCTTCTGGGAAGCTGCCTACGAGCAGTACTTC.

Details on this clonotype: This is likely a read error, given that the CDR3 carries no conserved phenylalanine or tryptophan at its end. The chain joins TRBV5-6 to TRBJ1-1; 7 nucleotides line up with TRBD1. After removal of 1 base from V and 11 bases from J, the junction contained 8 bases not matched to a gene. CDR1 is SGHDT, CDR2 YYEEEE, per germline. The CDR3 has 13 residues. CDR3 protein: CASSLWGRRGAFY. The CDR3 coding sequence is TGTGCCAGCAGCTTGTGGGGCCGCAGGGGGGCTTTCTAT.

For this clonotype: This clone may be a read error of a much larger clone one base away. This rearrangement joins TRBV6-5 to TRBJ1-2; no clear D. Germline CDR1 reads MNHEY; CDR2 reads SVGAGI. This CDR3 is 16 amino acids long. The V end was cut by 2 bases, the J end by 4 bases, with 17 bases between. CDR3 DNA sequence: TGTGCCAGCAGTTACCGAGAACTTGGTCTGGGCTATGGCTACACCTTC. Protein: CASSYRELGLGYGYTF.

Turning to this clonotype: An end of the junction does not agree with germline; a read error may underlie this. The rearrangement joins TRBV11-2 to TRBJ2-1; D is tentatively TRBD1 or TRBD2 (5 bases each). The V gene's germline CDR1 is SGHAT and CDR2 FQNNGV. The CDR3 length is 11 residues. DNA for the CDR3: TGTGCGAGCCGACAGCTTAATGAGCGGTCCTTC. Protein sequence: CASRQLNERSF.

Comments on this clonotype: One end of the junction does not line up with germline, which may come from a read error. This chain joins TRBV7-9 and TRBJ2-3, with D perhaps TRBD1 (5 bases). This CDR3 is built from 16 residues. Germline values: CDR1 SEHNR, CDR2 FQNEAQ (reference sequence). This CDR3 is CASSSALGVSTDTQYF. In nucleotides, the CDR3 is TGTGCTAGCAGCTCGGCGCTAGGGGTTAGCACAGATACGCAGTATTTT.

This clonotype is medium-sized (0.01 to 0.1%). V usage is TRBV6-2 or TRBV6-3 and J usage is TRBJ1-3; no reliable D call. The CDR3 has 14 residues. The V end lost 6 bases, the J end lost 4 bases, and 13 bases lay between the germline ends. Germline CDR1 is MNHEY and CDR2 is SVGEGT. This chain's CDR3 is CASSPKYIGNTIYF. DNA of the CDR3: TGTGCCAGCAGCCCTAAATACATCGGAAACACCATATATTTT.

A note on this clonotype: Compared with germline, one end of the junction differs, possibly owing to a read error. The CDR3: CASSLSGSSGLDQSF. The DNA of the CDR3 is TGTGCCAGCAGCCTGTCCGGGAGTAGTGGACTTGATCAGTCCTTC. This rearrangement joins TRBV12-3 or TRBV12-4 to TRBJ2-1, with D perhaps TRBD2 (6 bases). The CDR3 sequence is 15 residues long.

Regarding this clonotype: Germline is not matched at one junction end, which may reflect a read error. The chain has TRBV15 and TRBJ2-2, with TRBD2 as a possible D gene (5 bases). Germline assignment: CDR1 LNHNV and CDR2 YYDKDF (reference sequence). The CDR3 sequence is 14 residues long. This CDR3 is CVTSRVVLSGELFF. The CDR3 DNA reads as TGTGTCACCAGCAGAGTCGTCTTGTCCGGGGAGCTGTTTTTC.

As to this clonotype: A read error may account for a junction end that differs from germline. This chain connects TRBV4-2 to TRBJ1-1, with a possible D match to TRBD1 (5 bases). There are 16 residues in the CDR3. The germline gives CDR1 LGHNA, CDR2 YNFKEQ. CDR3 amino acids: CASGPVEGRGNNEAFF. The CDR3 DNA is TGTGCCAGCGGCCCCGTTGAGGGGAGAGGGAACAATGAAGCTTTCTTT.

A word on this clonotype: No conserved phenylalanine or tryptophan is present at the end of the CDR3, so a read error is the likely explanation. The chain joins TRBV30 to TRBJ1-4, with D tentatively TRBD1 (5 bases). The germline CDR1 and CDR2 sequences are GTSNPN and SVGIG (reference sequence). The CDR3 is 13 residues long. V dropped 0 bases and J dropped 8 bases, with 10 bases sitting between them. CDR3 in DNA: TGTGCCTGGAGTGTACCCGGGGCAGAAAAACTGTTTATT. It translates to CAWSVPGAEKLFI.

Concerning this clonotype: One end of the junction does not line up with germline, which may come from a read error. This chain links TRBV11-1 with TRBJ2-1; TRBD1 is a possible D gene (6 bases). CDR1 and CDR2 from the germline V gene are SGHAT and FQDESV (reference sequence). The CDR3 spans 15 residues. The CDR3 DNA sequence: TGTGCCAGCAGCTGGAGACAGGCCACCTACAATGAGCAGCTCTTC. Its translation: CASSWRQATYNEQLF.

This clonotype was observed once. A clone one base away is much larger, so this may be a read error. This rearrangement joins TRBV29-1 to TRBJ2-7; possible D gene TRBD1, 7 bases. CDR3 size: 13 residues. Germline values: CDR1 SQVTM, CDR2 ANQGSEA. CDR3 coding DNA: TGCAGCGTTGAGGAGGGGGCGCCCTCCGAGCACTACTTC. Translation gives CSVEEGAPSEHYF.

V gene TRBV11-2 combines with J gene TRBJ2-7; unclear D gene. The V gene's germline CDR1 is SGHAT and CDR2 FQNNGV. The CDR3 is 14 residues long. V dropped 3 bases and J dropped 3 bases, with 12 bases sitting between them. The DNA of the CDR3 is TGTGCCAGCAGCTTGCTACCGGGCCGCTACGAGCAGTACTTC. Its translation: CASSLLPGRYEQYF.

The chain is built from TRBV7-9 and TRBJ2-1, with D unclear. Per the germline V gene, CDR1 is SEHNR and CDR2 is FQNEAQ (reference sequence). The CDR3 totals 15 residues. V was trimmed by 6 bases and J by 0 bases, leaving 12 bases between them. The CDR3 region has the DNA TGTGCCAGCAGTCCCGGGTGTAGCTCCTACAATGAGCAGTTCTTC. It is translated as CASSPGCSSYNEQFF.

On this clonotype: The junction and the germline gene differ at one end; a read error may be behind it. This chain connects TRBV7-9 to TRBJ2-7; 9 nucleotides agree with TRBD2. CDR1 is SEHNR, CDR2 FQNEAQ, per germline (reference sequence). The CDR3 is made up of 15 amino acids. CDR3 sequence reads: CSSSRGLAASYEQYF. CDR3 in DNA: TGTTCCAGCAGCCGGGGACTAGCCGCATCTTACGAGCAGTACTTC. The variable domain in full, completed from reference TRBV7-9 and TRBJ2-7, reads DTGVSQNPRHKITKRGQNVTFRCDPISEHNRLYWYRQTLGQGPEFLTYFQNEAQLEKSRLLSDRFSAERPKGSFSTLEIQRTEQGDSAMYLCSSSRGLAASYEQYFGPGTRLTVT.

This clonotype came up once. At one of its ends the junction is not consistent with the germline gene, which may arise from a read error. This rearrangement joins TRBV11-3 to TRBJ2-7; 8 nucleotides agree with TRBD1. The germline V gene has CDR1 SGHNT and CDR2 YENEEA. There are 15 residues in the CDR3. The CDR3 DNA sequence: TGTGCCACCAGCTTCGGGACAGGTACAAGCTGCGAGCAGTACTTC. Residues: CATSFGTGTSCEQYF.

Notes on this clonotype: A clone one base away is much larger, so this may be a read error. The chain carries TRBV6-5 and TRBJ2-3, with D unresolved. Per the germline V gene, CDR1 is MNHEY and CDR2 is SVGAGI. The CDR3 is made up of 13 amino acids. The CDR3, as DNA: TGTGCCAGCAGTTCCCTAGGAACAGATAGGCAGTATTTT. It is translated as CASSSLGTDRQYF.

Comment on this clonotype: One end of the junction is discordant with germline, which a read error may explain. The chain couples TRBV5-6 to TRBJ2-7; possible D gene TRBD1, 5 bases. The CDR3 spans 13 residues. CDR1 is SGHDT, CDR2 YYEEEE, per germline. Here the CDR3 reads CASSLRSGLSRYF. The CDR3 nucleotides are TGTGCCAGTAGCTTACGGTCAGGGCTATCGCGGTACTTC.

Concerning this clonotype: A much larger clone sits a single nucleotide away, making a read error possible. This chain uses TRBV11-1 with TRBJ2-4; 12 bases align to TRBD2. Germline CDR1 reads SGHAT; CDR2 reads FQDESV (reference sequence). The ends lost 3 bases at V and 2 bases at J; junction bases unmatched: 5. The CDR3 has 17 residues. The CDR3 region has the DNA TGTGCCAGCAGCTTTCCCAGGACTAGCGGGACCAAAAACATTCAGTACTTC. This sequence encodes CASSFPRTSGTKNIQYF.

A note on this clonotype: One junction end does not reproduce the germline sequence, and a read error may be involved. This chain connects TRBV10-3 to TRBJ2-1, with TRBD2 as a possible D gene (5 bases). Germline V lookup: CDR1 ENHRY, CDR2 SYGVKD. The length of the CDR3 is 14 residues. The CDR3, as DNA: TGTACCATCAGTCCCATAGCGACCCGGGATGAGCAGTTCTTC. Protein product: CTISPIATRDEQFF.